These 26 T cell receptor beta chains originate from one sample sequenced in a study of shared clonotypes between healthy human individuals. Repertoires were generated with immunoSEQ multiplex PCR, while TCRdb's copy carries only in-frame clones and drops some. This table holds about 980,000 clones, about three quarters found once. The sample was memory CD4+ T cells sorted from blood. As to subset: CD45RA-negative fraction. Receptor source: a man between 18 and 29 years old in good health.

The CDR3 here is CASSLGQFTGELFF. The CDR3 coding sequence is TGTGCCAGCAGCTTGGGGCAATTCACCGGGGAGCTGTTTTTT. This sequence joins TRBV5-6 and TRBJ2-2; D gene unclear. CDR3 size: 14 residues. V lost 0 bases and J 4 bases, leaving 7 bases between the germline ends. The V gene's germline CDR1 is SGHDT and CDR2 YYEEEE.

The chain combines TRBV5-1 with TRBJ2-1; the D is unclear. V dropped 2 bases and J dropped 8 bases, with 11 bases sitting between them. The CDR3 length is 13 residues. Germline V lookup: CDR1 SGHRS, CDR2 YFSETQ. The CDR3 DNA follows: TGCGCCAGCAGCTTAAAGGATGGACATGAGCAGTTCTTC. It is translated as CASSLKDGHEQFF. The whole variable domain, remainder taken from reference TRBV5-1 and TRBJ2-1, is KAGVTQTPRYLIKTRGQQVTLSCSPISGHRSVSWYQQTPGQGLQFLFEYFSETQRNKGNFPGRFSGRQFSNSRSEMNVSTLELGDSALYLCASSLKDGHEQFFGPGTRLTVL.

The rearrangement uses TRBV11-3 and TRBJ2-1; TRBD2 matches 7 bases. The CDR3 totals 16 residues. Germline loops: CDR1 SGHNT, CDR2 YENEEA. V lost 7 bases, J lost 0 bases, and 9 bases stayed unmatched. CDR3 loop: CASIELAEPSYNEQFF. For the CDR3, the DNA is TGTGCCAGCATCGAGCTAGCGGAACCCTCCTACAATGAGCAGTTCTTC.

The rearrangement links TRBV28 to TRBJ1-2, with a possible D match to TRBD1 (6 bases). Germline CDR1 and CDR2: MDHEN and SYDVKM. V dropped 8 bases and J dropped 8 bases, with 21 bases sitting between them. CDR3 length: 14 amino acids. CDR3 DNA: TGTGCCAGCGGGGAGACAGGACCGCGGGAGGGCTACACCTTC. Protein: CASGETGPREGYTF.

The chain carries TRBV2 and TRBJ2-7; D could derive from TRBD1 or TRBD2 (5 bases each). Germline V gives CDR1 SNHLY, CDR2 FYNNEI. Trimming removed 7 bases at V and 3 bases at J, with 13 bases between. The CDR3 is made up of 13 amino acids. CDR3 loop: CASNRDGNYEQYF. The CDR3 coding sequence is TGTGCCAGCAATAGGGACGGGAACTACGAGCAGTACTTC.

There are a few counts of this clone. The chain employs TRBV19 and TRBJ2-7; D might be TRBD2 (5 bases). Germline V gene data show CDR1 as LNHDA and CDR2 as SQIVND (reference sequence). This CDR3 has 13 amino acids. The V gene lost 3 bases and the J gene lost 3 bases, with 9 bases spanning the gap. The chain's CDR3 is CASSIGENYEQYF. The CDR3 DNA follows: TGTGCCAGTAGTATCGGGGAAAACTACGAGCAGTACTTC.

This clone was picked up one time. This chain links TRBV18 with TRBJ2-7; D is perhaps TRBD1 or TRBD2 (5 bases each). This CDR3 has 15 residues. V was pared by 2 bases and J by 2 bases, with 13 bases between. In germline, CDR1 is KGHSH, CDR2 LQKENI. The CDR3 loop reads CASSPSPGPTYEQYF. The CDR3 nucleotides read TGTGCCAGCTCACCATCACCGGGGCCGACCTACGAGCAGTACTTC.

This clone has a single count. The chain combines TRBV6-5 with TRBJ2-7; 7 nucleotides align to TRBD2. V shed 6 bases and J 2 bases; nucleotides not matched to a gene: 4. The CDR3 has 13 amino acids. Germline values: CDR1 MNHEY, CDR2 SVGAGI. The CDR3 spells CASRLAAPYEQYF. The CDR3 bases are TGTGCCAGCAGGCTAGCGGCCCCCTACGAGCAGTACTTC.

This clone was counted between two and nine times. One end of the junction fails to match germline, which may point to a read error. The rearrangement uses TRBV2 and TRBJ1-5; D may be TRBD1 (5 bases). The CDR3 contains 14 residues. Germline CDR1 and CDR2: SNHLY and FYNNEI. The DNA for the CDR3 is TGTGCCAGCACTGAACGGACACCTAATCAGCCCCAGCATTTT. Protein: CASTERTPNQPQHF.

CDR3: CASSEAWREWDGYTF. In DNA, the CDR3 is TGTGCCAGCAGTGAAGCTTGGAGGGAGTGGGATGGCTACACCTTC. V and J are TRBV6-1 and TRBJ1-2, with D uncertain. Trimming took 0 bases from V and 6 from J, leaving 14 bases between them. The CDR3 spans 15 residues. Germline lookup yields CDR1 MNHNS and CDR2 SASEGT.

J is TRBJ1-6 and V is TRBV6-6; 10 bases fit TRBD1. After removal of 6 bases from V and 10 bases from J, the junction contained 9 bases not matched to a gene. The CDR3 spans 15 residues. Germline loops: CDR1 MNHNY, CDR2 SVGAGI (reference sequence). The CDR3 spells CASRKTDRGPSPLHF. DNA for the CDR3: TGTGCCAGCAGAAAAACCGACAGGGGGCCATCACCCCTCCACTTT.

The J gene is TRBJ2-5, the V gene TRBV7-3; maybe TRBD1 (6 bases). V lost 5 bases and J lost 7, with 11 bases in between. This CDR3 region has 12 residues. The germline V gene encodes CDR1 SGHTA and CDR2 FQGTGA. CDR3 loop: CASSGQGGTQYF. CDR3 bases: TGTGCCAGCAGCGGGCAAGGGGGGACCCAGTACTTC.

The chain couples TRBV7-2 to TRBJ1-3; weak D call: TRBD1 (5 bases). CDR3 length: 13 amino acids. Trimming took 4 bases from V and 4 from J, leaving 8 bases between them. Germline V lookup: CDR1 SGHTA, CDR2 FQGNSA. Written as DNA, the CDR3 is TGTGCCAGCAGCTGGGGCGCAGGAAACACCATATATTTT. It translates to CASSWGAGNTIYF.

Ten or more counts support this clone. The V gene is TRBV19, the J gene TRBJ1-4, with D unclear. Germline loops: CDR1 LNHDA, CDR2 SQIVND (reference sequence). CDR3 length: 12 residues. V was pared by 3 bases and J by 7 bases, with 6 bases between. The CDR3 here is CASSIGGEKLFF. CDR3 nucleotide sequence: TGTGCCAGTAGTATCGGAGGTGAAAAACTGTTTTTT.

The V and J genes are TRBV7-6 and TRBJ2-7, with TRBD2 matching 12 bases. This CDR3 spans 18 amino acids. The germline gives CDR1 SGHVS, CDR2 FNYEAQ. The ends lost 4 bases at V and 0 bases at J; junction bases unmatched: 10. The CDR3 spells CASSSRLAGAVSSYEQYF. Here the CDR3 DNA reads TGTGCCAGCAGCTCCAGACTAGCGGGAGCTGTAAGCTCCTACGAGCAGTACTTC.

The CDR3 is CASSPWTGGNTGELFF. CDR3 coding DNA: TGTGCCAGTAGTCCCTGGACAGGGGGCAACACCGGGGAGCTGTTTTTT. The chain couples TRBV19 to TRBJ2-2; 11 bases match TRBD1. The CDR3 is 16 residues long. Germline loops: CDR1 LNHDA, CDR2 SQIVND (reference sequence). Unmatched junction bases numbered 4, after V lost 5 bases and J lost 2 bases.

This clone occurred a few times. This chain uses TRBV7-2 with TRBJ1-4; D is ambiguous. Germline V gives CDR1 SGHTA, CDR2 FQGNSA. The CDR3 sequence is 12 residues long. Trimming shortened V by 5 bases and J by 15 bases, and 16 bases separated the two germline ends. The CDR3 is CASSPGGSRMFF. CDR3 DNA sequence: TGTGCCAGCAGCCCGGGAGGGTCCAGGATGTTTTTT.

This chain connects TRBV19 to TRBJ2-1; 11 nucleotides agree with TRBD1. Unmatched junction bases numbered 12, after V lost 3 bases and J lost 5 bases. In germline, CDR1 is LNHDA, CDR2 SQIVND (reference sequence). CDR3 length equals 18 residues. The CDR3 here is CASSIRDRGDSTHNEQFF. The CDR3 DNA sequence: TGTGCCAGTAGTATCCGGGACAGGGGGGACTCCACACACAATGAGCAGTTCTTC.

This chain links TRBV2 with TRBJ2-7; D uncertain. The length of the CDR3 is 13 residues. Trimming removed 6 bases from V and 7 bases from J, with 16 bases in between. CDR1 SNHLY and CDR2 FYNNEI come from the germline V gene. Written as DNA, the CDR3 is TGTGCCAGCAGATTGGACGGAGTTTGGGAGCAGTACTTC. It specifies CASRLDGVWEQYF.

This clone was counted once. J is TRBJ1-5 and V is TRBV28; D is ambiguous. The germline V gene has CDR1 MDHEN and CDR2 SYDVKM. Trimming cost V 4 bases and J 4 bases, with 17 bases left between them. The CDR3 is made up of 16 amino acids. CDR3 DNA sequence: TGTGCCAGCAGTTGGCATGCGAAGGGTGGAAATCAGCCCCAGCATTTT. Residues: CASSWHAKGGNQPQHF.

This sequence joins TRBV7-8 and TRBJ2-7; TRBD1 might be the D (6 bases). The CDR3 contains 15 residues. CDR1 is SGHVS, CDR2 FQNEAQ, per germline. Trimming took off 1 base at V and 2 bases at J, with 12 bases between the two ends. The CDR3 loop is CASSLGWDTAYEQYF. The CDR3 DNA follows: TGTGCCAGCAGCTTAGGGTGGGACACCGCCTACGAGCAGTACTTC.

The chain links TRBV23-1 to TRBJ1-2, with D maybe TRBD1 (5 bases). TRBV23-1 is filed as an ORF, its function uncertain. Trimming took off 2 bases at V and 4 bases at J, with 14 bases between the two ends. The CDR3 runs 15 residues. CDR3 in DNA: TGCGCCAGCAGTCAAGGTCGGGGGATTGGCTATGGCTACACCTTC. Translation gives CASSQGRGIGYGYTF.

The chain has TRBV5-6 and TRBJ1-2; D gene ambiguous. Germline assignment: CDR1 SGHDT and CDR2 YYEEEE. The V and J ends lost 2 bases and 1 base respectively, with 9 bases between them. The length of the CDR3 is 14 residues. The DNA of the CDR3 is TGTGCCAGCAGCTTTTACAGACTTAACTATGGCTACACCTTC. It codes for CASSFYRLNYGYTF.

This clone has more than one count but fewer than ten. The rearrangement uses TRBV28 and TRBJ2-1; weak D call: TRBD1 (6 bases). V was trimmed by 7 bases and J by 7 bases, leaving 11 bases between them. This CDR3 contains 12 residues. Germline CDR1 and CDR2: MDHEN and SYDVKM. The CDR3 DNA follows: TGTGCCAGCAAGGTTAGGGGGAATGAGCAGTTCTTC. This gives the protein CASKVRGNEQFF.

The CDR3 sequence is CASSFQNEQFF. CDR3 coding DNA: TGCGCCAGCAGCTTCCAGAATGAGCAGTTCTTC. The chain uses TRBV5-1 and TRBJ2-1; D ambiguous. V shed 2 bases and J shed 7 bases, with 4 bases lying between them. The CDR3 extends over 11 amino acids. Germline CDR1 is SGHRS and CDR2 is YFSETQ.

This chain links TRBV27 with TRBJ1-2; D unclear. This CDR3 region has 15 residues. V shed 5 bases and J shed 2 bases, with 15 bases lying between them. Germline V gives CDR1 MNHEY, CDR2 SMNVEV (reference sequence). The CDR3 loop is CASSMLGASNYGYTF. CDR3 DNA: TGTGCCAGCAGTATGCTTGGAGCTAGCAACTATGGCTACACCTTC.